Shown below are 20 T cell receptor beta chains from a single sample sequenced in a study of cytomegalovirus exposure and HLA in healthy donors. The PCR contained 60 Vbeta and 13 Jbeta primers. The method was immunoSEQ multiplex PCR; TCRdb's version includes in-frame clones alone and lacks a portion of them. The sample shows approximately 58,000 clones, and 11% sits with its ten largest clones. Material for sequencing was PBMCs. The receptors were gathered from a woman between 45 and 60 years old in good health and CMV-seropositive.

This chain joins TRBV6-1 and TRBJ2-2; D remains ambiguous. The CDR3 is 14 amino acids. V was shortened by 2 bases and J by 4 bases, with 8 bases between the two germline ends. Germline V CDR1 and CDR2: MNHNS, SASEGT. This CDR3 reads CASSEITPTGELFF. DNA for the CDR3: TGTGCCAGCAGTGAAATAACTCCCACCGGGGAGCTGTTTTTT.

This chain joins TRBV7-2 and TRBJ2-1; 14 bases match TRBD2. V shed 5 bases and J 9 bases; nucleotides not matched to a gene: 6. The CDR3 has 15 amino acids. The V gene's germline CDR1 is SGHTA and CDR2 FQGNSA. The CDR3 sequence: CASSPNGLAGGEQFF. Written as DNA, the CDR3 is TGTGCCAGCAGCCCGAACGGACTAGCGGGAGGTGAGCAGTTCTTC.

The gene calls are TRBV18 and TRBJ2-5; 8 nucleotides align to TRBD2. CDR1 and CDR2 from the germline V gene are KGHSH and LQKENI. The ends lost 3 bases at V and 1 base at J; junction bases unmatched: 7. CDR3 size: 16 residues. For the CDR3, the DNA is TGTGCCAGCTCACCGCGTCCCGGGACTAGCCAAGAGACCCAGTACTTC. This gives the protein CASSPRPGTSQETQYF.

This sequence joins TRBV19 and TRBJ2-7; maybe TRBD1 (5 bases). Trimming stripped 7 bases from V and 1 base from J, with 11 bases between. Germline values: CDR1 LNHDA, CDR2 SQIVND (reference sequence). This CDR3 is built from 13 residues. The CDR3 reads CASNAGSSYEQYF. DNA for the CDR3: TGTGCCAGTAACGCAGGGTCGTCCTACGAGCAGTACTTC.

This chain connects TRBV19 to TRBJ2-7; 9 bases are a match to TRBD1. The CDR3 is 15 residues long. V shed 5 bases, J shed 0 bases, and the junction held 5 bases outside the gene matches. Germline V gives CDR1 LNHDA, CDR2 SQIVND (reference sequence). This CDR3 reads CASSGPGQGSYEQYF. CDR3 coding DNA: TGTGCCAGTAGTGGCCCGGGACAGGGCTCCTACGAGCAGTACTTC.

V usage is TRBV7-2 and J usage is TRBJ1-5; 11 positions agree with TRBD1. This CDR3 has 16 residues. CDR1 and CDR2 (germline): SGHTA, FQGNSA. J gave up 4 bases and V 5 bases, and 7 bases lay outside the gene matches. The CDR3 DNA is TGTGCCAGCAGCCCAGGGACAGGGGGTTGGAATCAGCCCCAGCATTTT. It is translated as CASSPGTGGWNQPQHF.

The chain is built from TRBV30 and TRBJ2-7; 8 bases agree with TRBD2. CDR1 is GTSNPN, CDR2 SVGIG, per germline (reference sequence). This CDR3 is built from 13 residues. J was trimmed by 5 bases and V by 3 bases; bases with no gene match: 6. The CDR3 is CAWSPGLGDEQYF. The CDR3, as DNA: TGTGCCTGGAGCCCGGGACTAGGAGACGAGCAGTACTTC.

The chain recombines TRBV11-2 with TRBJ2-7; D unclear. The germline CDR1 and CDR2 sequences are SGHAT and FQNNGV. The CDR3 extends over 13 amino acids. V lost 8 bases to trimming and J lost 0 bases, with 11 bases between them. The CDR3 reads CASRTQNSYEQYF. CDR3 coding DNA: TGTGCCAGCCGAACACAAAACTCCTACGAGCAGTACTTC.

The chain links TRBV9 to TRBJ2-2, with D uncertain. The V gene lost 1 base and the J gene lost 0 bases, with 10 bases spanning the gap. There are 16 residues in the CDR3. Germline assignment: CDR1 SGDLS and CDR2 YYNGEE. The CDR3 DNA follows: TGTGCCAGCAGCGTAACTTCGACAACGAACACCGGGGAGCTGTTTTTT. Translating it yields CASSVTSTTNTGELFF.

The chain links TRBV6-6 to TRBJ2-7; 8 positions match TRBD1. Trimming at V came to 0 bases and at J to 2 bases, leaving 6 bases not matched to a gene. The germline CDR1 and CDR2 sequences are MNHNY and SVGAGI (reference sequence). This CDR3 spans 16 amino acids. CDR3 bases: TGTGCCAGCAGTTACTCCCGGGACAGGTTAGCCTACGAGCAGTACTTC. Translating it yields CASSYSRDRLAYEQYF.

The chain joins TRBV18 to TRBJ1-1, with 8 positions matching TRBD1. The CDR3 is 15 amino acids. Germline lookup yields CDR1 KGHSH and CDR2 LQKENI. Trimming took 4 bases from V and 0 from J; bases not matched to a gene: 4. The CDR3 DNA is TGTGCCAGCTCACAAACGACAGGGGTGAACACTGAAGCTTTCTTT. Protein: CASSQTTGVNTEAFF.

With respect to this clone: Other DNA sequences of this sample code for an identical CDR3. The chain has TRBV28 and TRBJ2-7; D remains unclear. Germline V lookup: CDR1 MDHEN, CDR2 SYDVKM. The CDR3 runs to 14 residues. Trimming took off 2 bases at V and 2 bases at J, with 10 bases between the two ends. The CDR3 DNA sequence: TGTGCCAGCAGTTTAGGCGGTCGAACCTACGAGCAGTACTTC. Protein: CASSLGGRTYEQYF.

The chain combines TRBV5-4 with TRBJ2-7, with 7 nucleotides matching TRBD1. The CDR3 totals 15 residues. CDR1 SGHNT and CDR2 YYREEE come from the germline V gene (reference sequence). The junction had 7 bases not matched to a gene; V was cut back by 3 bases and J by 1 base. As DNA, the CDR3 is TGTGCCAGCAGCTCACTAGGACAGGCGTCCTACGAGCAGTACTTC. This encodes CASSSLGQASYEQYF. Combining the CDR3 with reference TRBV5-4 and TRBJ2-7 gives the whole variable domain ETGVTQSPTHLIKTRGQQVTLRCSSQSGHNTVSWYQQALGQGPQFIFQYYREEENGRGNFPPRFSGLQFPNYSSELNVNALELDDSALYLCASSSLGQASYEQYFGPGTRLTVT.

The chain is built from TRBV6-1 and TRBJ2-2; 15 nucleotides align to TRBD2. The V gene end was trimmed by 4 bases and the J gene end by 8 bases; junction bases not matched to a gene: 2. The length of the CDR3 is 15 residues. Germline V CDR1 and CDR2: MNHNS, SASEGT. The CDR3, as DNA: TGTGCCAGCAGTGCCGGGACTAGCGGGAGGGGGGAGCTGTTTTTT. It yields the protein CASSAGTSGRGELFF.

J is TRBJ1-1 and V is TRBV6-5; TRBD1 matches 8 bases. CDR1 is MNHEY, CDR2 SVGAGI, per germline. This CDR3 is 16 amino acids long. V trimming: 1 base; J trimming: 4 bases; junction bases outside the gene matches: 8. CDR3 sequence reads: CASSYYWTGSSTEAFF. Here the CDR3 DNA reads TGTGCCAGCAGTTACTATTGGACAGGGAGTAGCACTGAAGCTTTCTTT.

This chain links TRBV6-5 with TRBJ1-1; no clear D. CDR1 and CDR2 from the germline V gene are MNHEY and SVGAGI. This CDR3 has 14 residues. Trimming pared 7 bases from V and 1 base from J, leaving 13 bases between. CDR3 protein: CASTGNSPNTEAFF. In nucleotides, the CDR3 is TGTGCCAGCACTGGAAACAGTCCGAACACTGAAGCTTTCTTT.

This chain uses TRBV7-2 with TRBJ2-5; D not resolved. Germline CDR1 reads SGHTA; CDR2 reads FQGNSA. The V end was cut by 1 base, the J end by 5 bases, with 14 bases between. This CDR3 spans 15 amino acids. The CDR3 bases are TGTGCCAGCAGCTTAGGTTCTAACCCCACCGAGACCCAGTACTTC. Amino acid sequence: CASSLGSNPTETQYF. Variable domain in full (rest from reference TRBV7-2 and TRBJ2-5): GAGVSQSPSNKVTEKGKDVELRCDPISGHTALYWYRQSLGQGLEFLIYFQGNSAPDKSGLPSDRFSAERTGGSVSTLTIQRTQQEDSAVYLCASSLGSNPTETQYFGPGTRLLVL.

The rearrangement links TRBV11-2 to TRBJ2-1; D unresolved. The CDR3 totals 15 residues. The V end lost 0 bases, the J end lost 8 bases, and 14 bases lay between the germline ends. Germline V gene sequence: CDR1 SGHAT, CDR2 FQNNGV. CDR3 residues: CASSLEIPRLDEQFF. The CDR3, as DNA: TGTGCCAGCAGCTTAGAAATCCCGAGGTTGGATGAGCAGTTCTTC.

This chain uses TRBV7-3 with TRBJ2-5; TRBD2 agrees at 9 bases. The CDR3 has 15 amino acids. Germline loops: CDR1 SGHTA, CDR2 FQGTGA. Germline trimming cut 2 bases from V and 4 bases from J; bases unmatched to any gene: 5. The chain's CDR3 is CASSLGGGAGETQYF. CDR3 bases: TGTGCCAGCAGCTTAGGCGGGGGGGCGGGAGAGACCCAGTACTTC.

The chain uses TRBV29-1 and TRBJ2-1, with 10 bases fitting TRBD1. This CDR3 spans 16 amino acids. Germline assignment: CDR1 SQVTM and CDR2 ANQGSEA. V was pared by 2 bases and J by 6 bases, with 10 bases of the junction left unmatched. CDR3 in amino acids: CSVEPDRGQSLNEQFF. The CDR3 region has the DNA TGCAGCGTTGAACCCGACAGGGGGCAAAGCCTCAATGAGCAGTTCTTC.